Presented here are 5 T cell receptor beta chains from one specimen sequenced in a study of T-cell memory formation after mild COVID-19. TCRdb used MiXCR to reprocess the 5' RACE reads, holding one entry per CDR3 protein. The profile shows under 250,000 distinct CDR3 sequences, around 27% of them singletons. The sequencing input was PBMCs or a T cell subset sorted from them (not recorded which). Every receptor here comes from an adult woman who had mild COVID-19 (a few samples of this study predate the infection). Cell type and time point are not known.

In its sample, this clonotype was seen a few times. The V and J genes are TRBV12-3 or TRBV12-4 and TRBJ1-5, with TRBD1 as a possible D gene (5 bases). V lost 4 bases to trimming and J lost 1 base, with 8 bases between them. This CDR3 contains 14 residues. CDR3 nucleotide sequence: TGTGCCAGCAGTTGGGGCGGGAGCAATCAGCCCCAGCATTTT. Translation: CASSWGGSNQPQHF.

The CDR3 nucleotides are TGCAGTGCCCCCTGGCCCCACCAGGGGGCCCAGAACACTGAAGCTTTCTTT. This sequence encodes CSAPWPHQGAQNTEAFF. This sequence joins TRBV20-1 and TRBJ1-1; 8 nucleotides align to TRBD1. With V trimmed by 6 bases and J by 1 base, 16 bases remained unmatched. Germline assignment: CDR1 DFQATT and CDR2 SNEGSKA (reference sequence). CDR3 length: 17 residues.

This clonotype was picked up a small number of times. The chain carries TRBV6-5 and TRBJ1-1, with D unclear. Per germline, CDR1 MNHEY and CDR2 SVGAGI. V was pared by 6 bases and J by 3 bases, with 11 bases between. The CDR3 is 13 residues long. The CDR3 sequence is CASSLEVDTEAFF. DNA of the CDR3: TGTGCCAGCAGCCTTGAGGTGGACACTGAAGCTTTCTTT.

In this sample, this clonotype turned up a few times. J is TRBJ2-3 and V is TRBV4-1; 7 nucleotides line up with TRBD1. CDR3 size: 14 residues. Germline CDR1 and CDR2: MGHRA and YSYEKL. V was pared by 6 bases and J by 4 bases, with 7 bases of the junction left unmatched. The CDR3 reads CASRRDRVADTQYF. CDR3 sequence (DNA): TGCGCCAGCAGGCGAGACAGGGTAGCAGATACGCAGTATTTT.

This clonotype was seen a handful of times. The chain recombines TRBV7-2 with TRBJ2-1; perhaps TRBD1 as D (6 bases). V was shortened by 5 bases and J by 10 bases, with 15 bases between the two germline ends. This CDR3 has 13 amino acids. Germline V gives CDR1 SGHTA, CDR2 FQGNSA. The CDR3 reads CASSDYRVSEQFF. The DNA of the CDR3 is TGTGCCAGCAGCGATTACAGGGTAAGCGAGCAGTTCTTC.